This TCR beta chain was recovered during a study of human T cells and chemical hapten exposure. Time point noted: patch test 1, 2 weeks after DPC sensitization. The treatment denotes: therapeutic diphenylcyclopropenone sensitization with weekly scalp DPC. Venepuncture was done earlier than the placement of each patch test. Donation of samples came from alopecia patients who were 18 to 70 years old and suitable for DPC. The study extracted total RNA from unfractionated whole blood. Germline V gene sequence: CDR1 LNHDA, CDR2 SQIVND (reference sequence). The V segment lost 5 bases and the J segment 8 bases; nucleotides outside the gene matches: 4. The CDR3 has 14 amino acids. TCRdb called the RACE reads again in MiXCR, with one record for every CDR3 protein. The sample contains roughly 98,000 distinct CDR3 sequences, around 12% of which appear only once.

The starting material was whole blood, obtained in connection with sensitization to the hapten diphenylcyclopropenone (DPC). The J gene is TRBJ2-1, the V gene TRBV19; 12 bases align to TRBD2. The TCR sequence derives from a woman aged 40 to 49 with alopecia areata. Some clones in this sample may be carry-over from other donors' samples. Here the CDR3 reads CASSPGLAGYEQFF. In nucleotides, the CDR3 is TGTGCCAGTAGTCCAGGACTAGCGGGATATGAGCAGTTCTTC.